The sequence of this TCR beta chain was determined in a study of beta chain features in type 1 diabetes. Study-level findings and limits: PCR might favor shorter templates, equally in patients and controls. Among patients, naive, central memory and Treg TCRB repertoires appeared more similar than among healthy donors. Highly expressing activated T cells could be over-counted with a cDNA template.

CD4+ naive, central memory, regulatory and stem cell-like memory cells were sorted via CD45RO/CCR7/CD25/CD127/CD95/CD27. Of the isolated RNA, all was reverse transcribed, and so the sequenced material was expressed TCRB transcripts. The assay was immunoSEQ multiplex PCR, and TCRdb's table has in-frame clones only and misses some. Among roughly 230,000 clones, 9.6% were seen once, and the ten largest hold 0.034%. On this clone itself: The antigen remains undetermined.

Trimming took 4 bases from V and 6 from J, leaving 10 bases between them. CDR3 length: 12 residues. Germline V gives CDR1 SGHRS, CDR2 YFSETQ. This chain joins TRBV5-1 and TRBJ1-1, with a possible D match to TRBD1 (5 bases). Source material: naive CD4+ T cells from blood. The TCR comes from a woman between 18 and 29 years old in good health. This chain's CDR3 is CASSPGHAEAFF. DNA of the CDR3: TGCGCCAGCAGCCCCGGACACGCTGAAGCTTTCTTT.